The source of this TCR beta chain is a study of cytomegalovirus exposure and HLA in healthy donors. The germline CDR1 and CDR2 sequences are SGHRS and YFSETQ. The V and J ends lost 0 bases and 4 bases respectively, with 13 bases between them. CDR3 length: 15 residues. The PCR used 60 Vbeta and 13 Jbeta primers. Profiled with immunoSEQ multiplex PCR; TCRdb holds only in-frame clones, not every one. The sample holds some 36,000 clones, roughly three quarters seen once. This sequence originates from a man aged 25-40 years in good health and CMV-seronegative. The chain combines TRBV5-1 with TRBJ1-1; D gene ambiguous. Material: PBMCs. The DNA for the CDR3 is TGCGCCAGCAGCTTGGTGCCGGGAGCGGCCACTGAAGCTTTCTTT. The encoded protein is CASSLVPGAATEAFF.